This T cell receptor beta chain was sequenced in a study of glioma-infiltrating T cells. Study at large: Samples included WHO grade II oligodendrogliomas or astrocytomas and initial-diagnosis grade IV glioblastomas. Target coverage was about 4- to 10-fold for about a million blood T cells. Overall study results and limits: CDR3 overlap between tissue and blood was very small.

In its sample, this clonotype was seen a few times. Antigen: not known. TCR alpha and beta CDR3 regions were amplified from RNA using iRepertoire nested multiplex PCR. One-step reverse transcription and amplification started from approximately 100-400 ng of tissue mRNA or PBMC total RNA. TCRdb reanalysed the multiplex PCR reads using MiXCR and keeps one entry per CDR3 protein. The sample yields about 380,000 distinct CDR3 sequences, roughly 41% seen once. CDR3 size: 17 residues. Germline CDR1 and CDR2: MDHEN and SYDVKM. The V gene lost 1 base and the J gene lost 6 bases, with 18 bases spanning the gap.

The sequence derives from a human donor with low-grade glioma or glioblastoma, undergoing nonglioma brain surgery, or in good health (not recorded which). The rearrangement joins TRBV28 to TRBJ2-2; TRBD1 is a possible D gene (6 bases). The sequenced material came from glioma tissue, nonneoplastic brain tissue, or PBMCs (not recorded which). The CDR3 sequence is CASSLSGDRRKAGELFF. The CDR3 DNA reads TGTGCCAGCAGTTTATCCGGAGACAGGAGGAAGGCCGGGGAGCTGTTTTTT. Drawing the rest from reference TRBV28 and TRBJ2-2, the complete variable domain is DVKVTQSSRYLVKRTGEKVFLECVQDMDHENMFWYRQDPGLGLRLIYFSYDVKMKEKGDIPEGYSVSREKKERFSLILESASTNQTSMYLCASSLSGDRRKAGELFFGEGSRLTVL.